Presented here are 10 T cell receptor beta chains from one specimen sequenced in a study of blood T cell repertoires in COVID-19. Assay: immunoSEQ multiplex PCR; the TCRdb copy retains only in-frame clones and omits some. The profile shows around 240,000 clones, roughly 83% of them singletons. The sample consisted of PBMCs or T cells enriched from blood (not recorded which). These receptors were obtained from a woman aged 50 to 60 who had recovered from COVID-19.

This chain links TRBV7-2 with TRBJ1-5; D is undetermined. The CDR3 consists of 16 residues. Trimming took off 5 bases at V and 4 bases at J, with 18 bases between the two ends. Germline-derived CDR1 and CDR2 are SGHTA and FQGNSA. The CDR3 spells CASSPEGGLRNQPQHF. CDR3 nucleotide sequence: TGTGCCAGCAGCCCCGAGGGCGGATTACGAAATCAGCCCCAGCATTTT.

The chain has TRBV5-1 and TRBJ2-7; the D gene is possibly TRBD2 (7 bases). Trimming shortened V by 0 bases and J by 3 bases, and 19 bases separated the two germline ends. CDR1 SGHRS and CDR2 YFSETQ come from the germline V gene. The length of the CDR3 is 17 residues. In nucleotides, the CDR3 is TGCGCCAGCAGCTTGGGGGACCTGGCGGGGGCTGGCTACGAGCAGTACTTC. Translating it yields CASSLGDLAGAGYEQYF.

The genes are TRBV28 and TRBJ2-2; unclear D gene. The CDR3 covers 13 residues. V lost 6 bases to trimming and J lost 1 base, with 6 bases between them. Germline CDR1 is MDHEN and CDR2 is SYDVKM. The CDR3 DNA reads TGTGCCAGCAGCTCAGGGAACACCGGGGAGCTGTTTTTT. Translating it yields CASSSGNTGELFF.

The genes are TRBV19 and TRBJ1-5; perhaps TRBD1 as D (5 bases). CDR3 length: 14 amino acids. The ends were cut back, 3 bases at V and 11 bases at J, with 17 bases in the middle. Germline-derived CDR1 and CDR2 are LNHDA and SQIVND (reference sequence). The CDR3 nucleotides read TGTGCCAGTAGTATCGGACACGAGAACGAGGCCCAGCATTTT. It encodes CASSIGHENEAQHF.

The DNA for the CDR3 is TGTGCCAGTAGTATAAGGCAGGGGGGAATACGCGAGCAGTTCTTC. This translates into CASSIRQGGIREQFF. V gene TRBV19 combines with J gene TRBJ2-1, with D possibly being TRBD1 (7 bases). Trimming removed 2 bases at V and 10 bases at J, with 18 bases between. Germline V gene data show CDR1 as LNHDA and CDR2 as SQIVND (reference sequence). This CDR3 comprises 15 residues.

The chain combines TRBV7-2 with TRBJ2-5; 10 bases map to TRBD2. Germline assignment: CDR1 SGHTA and CDR2 FQGNSA. CDR3 length equals 16 residues. V lost 3 bases and J lost 2; bases outside the gene matches: 6. In DNA form, the CDR3 reads TGTGCCAGCAGCTTTTTCCTAGCGGGGGTTCAAGAGACCCAGTACTTC. It is translated as CASSFFLAGVQETQYF. The full variable domain, completed using reference TRBV7-2 and TRBJ2-5, is GAGVSQSPSNKVTEKGKDVELRCDPISGHTALYWYRQSLGQGLEFLIYFQGNSAPDKSGLPSDRFSAERTGGSVSTLTIQRTQQEDSAVYLCASSFFLAGVQETQYFGPGTRLLVL.

This chain joins TRBV29-1 and TRBJ1-2; TRBD1 agrees at 9 bases. J was trimmed by 5 bases and V by 3 bases; bases with no gene match: 4. Germline CDR1 reads SQVTM; CDR2 reads ANQGSEA. This CDR3 is 13 amino acids long. CDR3 DNA sequence: TGCAGCGTTGAGGGGACAGGGAGATATGGCTACACCTTC. This sequence encodes CSVEGTGRYGYTF.

This clone was picked up one time. This chain joins TRBV2 and TRBJ2-7, with D perhaps matching TRBD1 (6 bases). Germline lookup yields CDR1 SNHLY and CDR2 FYNNEI. The CDR3 extends over 15 amino acids. Trimming stripped 3 bases from V and 0 bases from J, with 12 bases between. The chain's CDR3 is CASSDGRGISYEQYF. The CDR3 bases are TGTGCCAGCAGTGACGGCAGGGGCATCTCCTACGAGCAGTACTTC. Full variable domain (remainder filled in from reference TRBV2 and TRBJ2-7): EPEVTQTPSHQVTQMGQEVILRCVPISNHLYFYWYRQILGQKVEFLVSFYNNEISEKSEIFDDQFSVERPDGSNFTLKIRSTKLEDSAMYFCASSDGRGISYEQYFGPGTRLTVT.

The chain uses TRBV5-1 and TRBJ1-1, with 7 bases lining up with TRBD1. CDR1 SGHRS and CDR2 YFSETQ come from the germline V gene. V was clipped by 1 base and J by 2 bases; unmatched bases: 5. The CDR3 sequence is 15 residues long. The CDR3 sequence: CASSLPGTANTEAFF. The CDR3 DNA sequence: TGCGCCAGCAGCTTGCCCGGGACAGCCAACACTGAAGCTTTCTTT.

The rearrangement joins TRBV19 to TRBJ2-1, with 8 bases identical to TRBD1. The CDR3 is 14 residues long. Trimming at V came to 7 bases and at J to 7 bases, leaving 9 bases not matched to a gene. Germline CDR1 reads LNHDA; CDR2 reads SQIVND (reference sequence). The CDR3 nucleotides are TGTGCCAGTACTCAGGGGGCGAGGATGAATGAGCAGTTCTTC. Amino acid sequence: CASTQGARMNEQFF.